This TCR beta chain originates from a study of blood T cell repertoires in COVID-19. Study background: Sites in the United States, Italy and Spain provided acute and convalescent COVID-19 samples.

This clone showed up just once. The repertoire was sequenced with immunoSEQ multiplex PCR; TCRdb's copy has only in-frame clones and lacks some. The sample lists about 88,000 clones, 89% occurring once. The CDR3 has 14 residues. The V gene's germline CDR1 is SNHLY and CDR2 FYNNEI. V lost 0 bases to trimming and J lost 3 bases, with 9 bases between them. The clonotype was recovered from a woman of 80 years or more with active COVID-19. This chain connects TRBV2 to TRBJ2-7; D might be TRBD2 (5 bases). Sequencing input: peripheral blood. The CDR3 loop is CASSEARVGYEQYF. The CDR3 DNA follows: TGTGCCAGCAGTGAAGCGAGGGTCGGCTACGAGCAGTACTTC.